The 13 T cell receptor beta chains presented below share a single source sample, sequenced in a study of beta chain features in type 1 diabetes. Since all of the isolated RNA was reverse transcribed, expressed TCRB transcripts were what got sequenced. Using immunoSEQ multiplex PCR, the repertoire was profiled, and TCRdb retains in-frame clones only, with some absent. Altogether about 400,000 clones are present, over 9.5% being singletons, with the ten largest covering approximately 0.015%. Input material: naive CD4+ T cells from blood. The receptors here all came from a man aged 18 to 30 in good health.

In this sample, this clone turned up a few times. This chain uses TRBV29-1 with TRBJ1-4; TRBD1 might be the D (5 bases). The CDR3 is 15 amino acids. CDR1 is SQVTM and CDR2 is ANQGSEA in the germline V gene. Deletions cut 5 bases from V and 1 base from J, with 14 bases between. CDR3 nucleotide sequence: TGCAGCGTTTCGGGACGGCGGGGAACTAATGAAAAACTGTTTTTT. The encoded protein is CSVSGRRGTNEKLFF.

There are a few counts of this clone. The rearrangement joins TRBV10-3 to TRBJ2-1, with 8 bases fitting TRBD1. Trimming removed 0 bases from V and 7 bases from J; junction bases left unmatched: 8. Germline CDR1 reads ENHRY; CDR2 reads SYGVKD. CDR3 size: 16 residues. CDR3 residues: CAISESRGQAINEQFF. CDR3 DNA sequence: TGTGCCATCAGTGAGTCTAGGGGACAGGCCATTAATGAGCAGTTCTTC.

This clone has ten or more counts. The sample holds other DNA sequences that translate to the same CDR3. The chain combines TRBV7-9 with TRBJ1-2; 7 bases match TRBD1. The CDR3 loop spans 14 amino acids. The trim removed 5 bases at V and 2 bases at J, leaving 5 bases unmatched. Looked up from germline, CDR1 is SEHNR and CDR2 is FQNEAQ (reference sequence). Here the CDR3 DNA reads TGTGCCAGCAGCCCCGGGACAGCCAACTATGGCTACACCTTC. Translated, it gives CASSPGTANYGYTF.

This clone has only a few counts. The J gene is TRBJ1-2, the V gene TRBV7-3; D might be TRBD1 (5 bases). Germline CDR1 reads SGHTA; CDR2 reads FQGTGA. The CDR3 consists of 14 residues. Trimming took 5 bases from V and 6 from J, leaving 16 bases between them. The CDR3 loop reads CASSPGGGKNGYTF. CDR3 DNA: TGTGCCAGCAGCCCCGGCGGGGGTAAGAATGGCTACACCTTC.

This chain's CDR3 is CASSWKRQGHGYTF. CDR3 nucleotides: TGTGCCAGCAGCTGGAAGCGACAGGGCCATGGCTACACCTTC. The V and J genes are TRBV7-2 and TRBJ1-2, with TRBD1 matching over 7 bases. CDR3 length: 14 amino acids. The germline CDR1 and CDR2 sequences are SGHTA and FQGNSA. Germline trimming cut 4 bases from V and 6 bases from J; bases unmatched to any gene: 8.

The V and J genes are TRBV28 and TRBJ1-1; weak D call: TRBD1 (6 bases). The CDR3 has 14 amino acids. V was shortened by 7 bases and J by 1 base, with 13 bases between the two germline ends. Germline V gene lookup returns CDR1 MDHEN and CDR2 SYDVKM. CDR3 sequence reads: CASNGDTRNTEAFF. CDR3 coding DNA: TGTGCCAGCAACGGGGACACTAGGAACACTGAAGCTTTCTTT.

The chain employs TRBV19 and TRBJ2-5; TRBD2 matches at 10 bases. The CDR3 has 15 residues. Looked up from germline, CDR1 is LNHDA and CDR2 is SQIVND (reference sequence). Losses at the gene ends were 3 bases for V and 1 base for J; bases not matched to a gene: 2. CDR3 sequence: CASSIGLAAQETQYF. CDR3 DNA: TGTGCCAGTAGTATCGGACTAGCGGCCCAAGAGACCCAGTACTTC.

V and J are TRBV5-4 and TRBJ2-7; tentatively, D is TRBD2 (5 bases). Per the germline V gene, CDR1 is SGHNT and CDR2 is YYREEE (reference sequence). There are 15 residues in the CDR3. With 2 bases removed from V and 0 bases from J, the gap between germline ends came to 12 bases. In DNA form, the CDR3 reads TGTGCCAGCAGCTTCGAGGGTACGGGCTCCTACGAGCAGTACTTC. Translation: CASSFEGTGSYEQYF.

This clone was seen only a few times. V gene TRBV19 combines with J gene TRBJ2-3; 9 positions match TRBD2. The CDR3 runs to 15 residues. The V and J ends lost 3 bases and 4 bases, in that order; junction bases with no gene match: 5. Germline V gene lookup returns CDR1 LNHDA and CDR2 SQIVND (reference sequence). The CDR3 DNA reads TGTGCCAGTAGTATCGTAGCGGGAGTGGCAGATACGCAGTATTTT. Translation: CASSIVAGVADTQYF.

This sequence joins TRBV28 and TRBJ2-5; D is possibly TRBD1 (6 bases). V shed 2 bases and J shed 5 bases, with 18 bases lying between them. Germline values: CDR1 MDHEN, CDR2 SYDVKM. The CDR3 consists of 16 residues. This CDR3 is CASSLTRDTAGETQYF. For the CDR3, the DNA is TGTGCCAGCAGTTTAACTCGGGACACCGCCGGGGAGACCCAGTACTTC.

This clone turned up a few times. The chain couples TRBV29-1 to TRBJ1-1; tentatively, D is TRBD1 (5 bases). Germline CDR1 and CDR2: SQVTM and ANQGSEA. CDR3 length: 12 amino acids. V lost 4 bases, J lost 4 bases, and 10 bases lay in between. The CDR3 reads CSVARVGTEAFF. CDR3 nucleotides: TGCAGCGTTGCCAGGGTGGGCACTGAAGCTTTCTTT. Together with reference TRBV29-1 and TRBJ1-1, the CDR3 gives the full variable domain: SAVISQKPSRDICQRGTSLTIQCQVDSQVTMMFWYRQQPGQSLTLIATANQGSEATYESGFVIDKFPISRPNLTFSTLTVSNMSPEDSSIYLCSVARVGTEAFFGQGTRLTVV.

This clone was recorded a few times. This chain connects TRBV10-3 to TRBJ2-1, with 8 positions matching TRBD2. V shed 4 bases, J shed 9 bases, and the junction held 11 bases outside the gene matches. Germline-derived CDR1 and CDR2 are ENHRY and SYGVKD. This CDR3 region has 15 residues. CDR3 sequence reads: CAISVSAGGAGEQFF. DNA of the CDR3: TGTGCCATCAGTGTCAGCGCCGGGGGGGCCGGTGAGCAGTTCTTC.

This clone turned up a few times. Here the CDR3 DNA reads TGTGCCAGTAGTATCGTGCGGGCCGGGGAGCTGTTTTTT. Translating it yields CASSIVRAGELFF. J is TRBJ2-2 and V is TRBV19, with a weak D call TRBD2 (5 bases). Trimming took off 3 bases at V and 6 bases at J, with 8 bases between the two ends. Looked up from germline, CDR1 is LNHDA and CDR2 is SQIVND (reference sequence). The CDR3 covers 13 residues.